This T cell receptor beta chain was sequenced during a study of T cell changes during pregnancy in multiple sclerosis. V was clipped by 4 bases and J by 6 bases; unmatched bases: 11. CDR1 is SGHRS and CDR2 is YFSETQ in the germline V gene. CDR3 length: 15 amino acids. The protocol was immunoSEQ multiplex PCR, while the TCRdb copy is restricted to in-frame clones and leaves out a portion. The data show about 36,000 clones, 91% seen once. This clone came up once. The material was CD4+ T cells from peripheral blood mononuclear cells, obtained in the second trimester of pregnancy. The sequence came from a female donor in good health, enrolled as a control in a pregnancy study. The chain is built from TRBV5-1 and TRBJ2-7; 9 bases line up with TRBD1. DNA of the CDR3: TGCGCCAGCAGCGTATCCCGGGACAGGGTAGCCGAGCAGTACTTC. As protein: CASSVSRDRVAEQYF.